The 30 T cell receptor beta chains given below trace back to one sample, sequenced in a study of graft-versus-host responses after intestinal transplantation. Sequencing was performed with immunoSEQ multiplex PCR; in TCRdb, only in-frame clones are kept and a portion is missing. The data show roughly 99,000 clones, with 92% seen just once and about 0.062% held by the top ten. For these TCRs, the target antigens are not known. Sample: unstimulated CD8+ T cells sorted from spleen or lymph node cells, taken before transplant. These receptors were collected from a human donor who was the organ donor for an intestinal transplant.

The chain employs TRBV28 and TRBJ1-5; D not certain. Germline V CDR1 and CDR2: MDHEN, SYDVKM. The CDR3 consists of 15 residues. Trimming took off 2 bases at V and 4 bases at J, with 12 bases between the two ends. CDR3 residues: CASSLVVRRNQPQHF. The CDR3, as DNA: TGTGCCAGCAGTTTAGTCGTTAGGAGAAATCAGCCCCAGCATTTT. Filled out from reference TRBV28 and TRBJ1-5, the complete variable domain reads DVKVTQSSRYLVKRTGEKVFLECVQDMDHENMFWYRQDPGLGLRLIYFSYDVKMKEKGDIPEGYSVSREKKERFSLILESASTNQTSMYLCASSLVVRRNQPQHFGDGTRLSIL.

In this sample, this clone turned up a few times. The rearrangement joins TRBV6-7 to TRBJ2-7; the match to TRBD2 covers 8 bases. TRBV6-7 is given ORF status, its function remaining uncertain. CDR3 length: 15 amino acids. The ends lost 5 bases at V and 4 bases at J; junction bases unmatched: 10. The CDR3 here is CASSATSGKRYEQYF. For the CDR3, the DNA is TGTGCCAGCAGTGCAACTAGCGGCAAACGTTACGAGCAGTACTTC.

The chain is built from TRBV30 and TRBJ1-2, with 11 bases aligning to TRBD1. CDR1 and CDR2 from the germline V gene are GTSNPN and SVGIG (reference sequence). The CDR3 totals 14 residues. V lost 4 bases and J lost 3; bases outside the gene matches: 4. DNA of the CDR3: TGTGCCTGGACCCGGACAGGGGGCGACTATGGCTACACCTTC. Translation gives CAWTRTGGDYGYTF.

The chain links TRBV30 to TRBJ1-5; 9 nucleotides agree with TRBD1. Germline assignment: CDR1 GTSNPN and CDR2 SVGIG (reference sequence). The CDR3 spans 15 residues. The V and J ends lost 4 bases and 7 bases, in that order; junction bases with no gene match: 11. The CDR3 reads CAWNTGTGLKQPQHF. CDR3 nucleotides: TGTGCCTGGAACACCGGGACAGGGTTAAAGCAGCCCCAGCATTTT.

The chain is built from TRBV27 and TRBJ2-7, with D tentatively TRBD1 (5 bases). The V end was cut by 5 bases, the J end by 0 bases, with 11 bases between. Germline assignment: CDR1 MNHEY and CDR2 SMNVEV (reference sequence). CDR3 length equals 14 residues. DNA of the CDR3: TGTGCCAGCAGTAAGGGGCCGAGCTCCTACGAGCAGTACTTC. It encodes CASSKGPSSYEQYF.

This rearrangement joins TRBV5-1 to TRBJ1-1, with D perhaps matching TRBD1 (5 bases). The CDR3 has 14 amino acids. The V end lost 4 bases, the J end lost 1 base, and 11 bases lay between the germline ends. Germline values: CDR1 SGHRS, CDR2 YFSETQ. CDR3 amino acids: CASSPGLSNTEAFF. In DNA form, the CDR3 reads TGCGCCAGCAGCCCGGGACTTTCGAACACTGAAGCTTTCTTT.

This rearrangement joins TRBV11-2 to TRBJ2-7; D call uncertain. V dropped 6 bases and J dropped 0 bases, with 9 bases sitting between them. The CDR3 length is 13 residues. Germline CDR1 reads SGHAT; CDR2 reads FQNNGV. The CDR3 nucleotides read TGTGCCAGCAGTTCAGGTTTCTCCTACGAGCAGTACTTC. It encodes CASSSGFSYEQYF.

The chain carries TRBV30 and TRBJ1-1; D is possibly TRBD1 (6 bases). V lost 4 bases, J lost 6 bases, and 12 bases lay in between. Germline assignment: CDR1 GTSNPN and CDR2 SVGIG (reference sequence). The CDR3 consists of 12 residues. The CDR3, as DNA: TGTGCCTGGACGGACAGTTCGCCTGAAGCTTTCTTT. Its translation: CAWTDSSPEAFF. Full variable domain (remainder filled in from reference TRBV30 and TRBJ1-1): SQTIHQWPATLVQPVGSPLSLECTVEGTSNPNLYWYRQAAGRGLQLLFYSVGIGQISSEVPQNLSASRPQDRQFILSSKKLLLSDSGFYLCAWTDSSPEAFFGQGTRLTVV.

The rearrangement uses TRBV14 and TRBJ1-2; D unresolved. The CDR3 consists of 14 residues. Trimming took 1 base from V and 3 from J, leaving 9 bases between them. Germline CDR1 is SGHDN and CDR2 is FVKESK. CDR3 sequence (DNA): TGTGCCAGCAGCCAAGGTGGCCTCTACTATGGCTACACCTTC. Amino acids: CASSQGGLYYGYTF. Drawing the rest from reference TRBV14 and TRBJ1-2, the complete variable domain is EAGVTQFPSHSVIEKGQTVTLRCDPISGHDNLYWYRRVMGKEIKFLLHFVKESKQDESGMPNNRFLAERTGGTYSTLKVQPAELEDSGVYFCASSQGGLYYGYTFGSGTRLTVV.

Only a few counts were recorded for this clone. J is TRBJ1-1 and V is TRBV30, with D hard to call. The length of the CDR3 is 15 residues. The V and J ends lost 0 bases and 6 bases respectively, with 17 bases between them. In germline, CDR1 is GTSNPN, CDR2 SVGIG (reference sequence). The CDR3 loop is CAWSVERVKFAEAFF. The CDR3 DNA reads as TGTGCCTGGAGTGTAGAGCGGGTAAAATTCGCTGAAGCTTTCTTT.

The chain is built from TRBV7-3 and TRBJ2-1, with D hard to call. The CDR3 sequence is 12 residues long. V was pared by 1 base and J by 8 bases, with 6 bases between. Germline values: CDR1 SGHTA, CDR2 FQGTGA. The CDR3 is CASSLIGDEQFF. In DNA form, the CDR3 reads TGTGCCAGCAGCTTAATTGGAGATGAGCAGTTCTTC. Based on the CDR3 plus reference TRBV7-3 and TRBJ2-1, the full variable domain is GAGVSQTPSNKVTEKGKYVELRCDPISGHTALYWYRQSLGQGPEFLIYFQGTGAADDSGLPNDRFFAVRPEGSVSTLKIQRTERGDSAVYLCASSLIGDEQFFGPGTRLTVL.

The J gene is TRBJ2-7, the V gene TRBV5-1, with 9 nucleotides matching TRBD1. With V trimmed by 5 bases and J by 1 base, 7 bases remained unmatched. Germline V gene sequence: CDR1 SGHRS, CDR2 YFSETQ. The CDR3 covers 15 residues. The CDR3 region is CASRDPGQGSYEQYF. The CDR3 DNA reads TGCGCCAGCAGGGATCCGGGACAGGGTTCCTACGAGCAGTACTTC.

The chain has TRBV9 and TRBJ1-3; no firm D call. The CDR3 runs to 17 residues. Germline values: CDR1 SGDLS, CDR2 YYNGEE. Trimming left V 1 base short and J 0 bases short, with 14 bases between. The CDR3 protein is CASSVSARRISGNTIYF. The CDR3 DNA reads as TGTGCCAGCAGCGTATCCGCCCGGCGGATCTCTGGAAACACCATATATTTT.

CDR3 DNA: TGTGCCAGCAGCCAAGATGGGGCACCTAACTATGGCTACACCTTC. Protein product: CASSQDGAPNYGYTF. V usage is TRBV4-2 and J usage is TRBJ1-2; D is perhaps TRBD1 (5 bases). The CDR3 totals 15 residues. V lost 0 bases and J 0 bases, leaving 8 bases between the germline ends. Per the germline V gene, CDR1 is LGHNA and CDR2 is YNFKEQ.

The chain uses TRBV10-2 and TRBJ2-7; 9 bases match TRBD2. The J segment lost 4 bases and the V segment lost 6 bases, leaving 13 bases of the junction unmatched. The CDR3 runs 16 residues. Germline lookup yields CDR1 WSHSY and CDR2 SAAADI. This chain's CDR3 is CASRRAGGAVSYEQYF. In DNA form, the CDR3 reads TGCGCCAGCAGACGGGCGGGAGGGGCCGTCTCATACGAGCAGTACTTC.

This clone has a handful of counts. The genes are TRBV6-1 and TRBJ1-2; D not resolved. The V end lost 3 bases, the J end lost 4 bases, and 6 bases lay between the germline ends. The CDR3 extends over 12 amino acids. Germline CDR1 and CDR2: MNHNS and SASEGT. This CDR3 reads CASSERLYGYTF. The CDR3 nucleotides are TGTGCCAGCAGTGAGAGGCTCTATGGCTACACCTTC.

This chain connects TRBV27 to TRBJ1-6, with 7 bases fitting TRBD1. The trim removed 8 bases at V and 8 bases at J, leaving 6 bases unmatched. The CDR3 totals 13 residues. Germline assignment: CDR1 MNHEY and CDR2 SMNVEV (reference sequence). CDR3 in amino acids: CASRRGQYSPLHF. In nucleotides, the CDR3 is TGTGCCAGCCGCCGGGGACAGTATTCACCCCTCCACTTT.

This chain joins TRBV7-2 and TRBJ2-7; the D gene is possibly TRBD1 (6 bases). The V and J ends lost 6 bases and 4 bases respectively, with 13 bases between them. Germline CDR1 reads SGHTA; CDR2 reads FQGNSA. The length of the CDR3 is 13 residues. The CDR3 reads CASRSGASYEQYF. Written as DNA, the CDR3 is TGTGCCAGCAGGTCAGGGGCCAGTTACGAGCAGTACTTC.

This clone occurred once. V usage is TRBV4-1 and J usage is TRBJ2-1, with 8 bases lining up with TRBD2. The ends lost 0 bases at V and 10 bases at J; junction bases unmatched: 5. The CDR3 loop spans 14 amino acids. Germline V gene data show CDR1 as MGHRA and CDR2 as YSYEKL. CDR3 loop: CASSQEGLVEEQFF. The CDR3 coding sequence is TGCGCCAGCAGCCAAGAGGGACTAGTTGAAGAGCAGTTCTTC.

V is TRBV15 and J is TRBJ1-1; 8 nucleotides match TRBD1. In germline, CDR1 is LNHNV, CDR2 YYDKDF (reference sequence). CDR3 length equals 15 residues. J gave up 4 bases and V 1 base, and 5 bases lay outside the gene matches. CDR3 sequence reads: CATSRARQGTTEAFF. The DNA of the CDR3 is TGTGCCACCAGCAGAGCCCGACAGGGGACCACTGAAGCTTTCTTT.

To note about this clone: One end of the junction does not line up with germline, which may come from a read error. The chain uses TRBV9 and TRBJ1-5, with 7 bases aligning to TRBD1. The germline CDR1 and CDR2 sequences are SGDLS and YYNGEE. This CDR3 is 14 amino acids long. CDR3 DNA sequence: TGTGCCGGCAGTACAGGGGATGACAATCAGCCCCAGCATTTT. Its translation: CAGSTGDDNQPQHF.

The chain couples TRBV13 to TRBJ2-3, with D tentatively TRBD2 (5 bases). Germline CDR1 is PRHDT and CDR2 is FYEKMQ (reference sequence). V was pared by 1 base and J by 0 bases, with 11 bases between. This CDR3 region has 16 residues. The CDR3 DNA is TGTGCCAGCAGCTTAGAAAGACGGGATAGCACAGATACGCAGTATTTT. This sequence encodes CASSLERRDSTDTQYF.

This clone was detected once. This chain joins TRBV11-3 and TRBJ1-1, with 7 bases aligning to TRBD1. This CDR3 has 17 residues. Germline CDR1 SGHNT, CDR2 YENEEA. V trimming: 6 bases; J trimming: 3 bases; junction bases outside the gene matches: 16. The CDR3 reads CASSNHRLRGRDTEAFF. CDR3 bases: TGTGCCAGCAGTAATCACAGGCTAAGGGGGCGAGACACTGAAGCTTTCTTT.

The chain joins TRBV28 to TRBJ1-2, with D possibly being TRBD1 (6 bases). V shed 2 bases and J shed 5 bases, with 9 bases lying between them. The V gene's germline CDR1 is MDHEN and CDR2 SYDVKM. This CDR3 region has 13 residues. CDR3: CASSLPRGYGYTF. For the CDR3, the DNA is TGTGCCAGCAGTTTACCTAGGGGGTATGGCTACACCTTC.

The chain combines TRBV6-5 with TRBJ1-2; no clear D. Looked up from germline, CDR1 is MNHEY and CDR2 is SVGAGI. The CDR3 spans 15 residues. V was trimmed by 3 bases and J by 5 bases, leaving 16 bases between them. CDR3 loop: CASSYSSLPLYGYTF. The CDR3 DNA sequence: TGTGCCAGCAGTTATTCTTCTTTACCTCTATATGGCTACACCTTC.

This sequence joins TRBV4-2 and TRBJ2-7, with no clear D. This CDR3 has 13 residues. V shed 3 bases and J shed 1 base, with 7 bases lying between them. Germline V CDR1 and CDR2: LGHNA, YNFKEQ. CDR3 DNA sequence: TGTGCCAGCAGCCAGAGATCTTCCTACGAGCAGTACTTC. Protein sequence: CASSQRSSYEQYF.

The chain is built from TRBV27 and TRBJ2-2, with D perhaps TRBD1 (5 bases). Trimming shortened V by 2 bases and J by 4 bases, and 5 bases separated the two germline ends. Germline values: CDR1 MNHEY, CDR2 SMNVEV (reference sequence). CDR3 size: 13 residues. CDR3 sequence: CASSLGATGELFF. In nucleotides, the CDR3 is TGTGCCAGCAGTTTAGGGGCCACCGGGGAGCTGTTTTTT.

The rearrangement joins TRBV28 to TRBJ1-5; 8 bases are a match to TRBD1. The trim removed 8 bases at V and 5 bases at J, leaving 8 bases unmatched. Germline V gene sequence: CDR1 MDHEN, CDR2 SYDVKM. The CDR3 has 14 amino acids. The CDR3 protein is CASGQGARDQPQHF. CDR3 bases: TGTGCCAGCGGTCAGGGGGCTCGCGATCAGCCCCAGCATTTT.

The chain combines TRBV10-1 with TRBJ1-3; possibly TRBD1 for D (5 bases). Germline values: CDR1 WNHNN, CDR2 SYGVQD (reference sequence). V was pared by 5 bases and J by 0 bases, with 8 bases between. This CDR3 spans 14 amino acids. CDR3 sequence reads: CASSTGISGNTIYF. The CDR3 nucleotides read TGCGCCAGCAGTACAGGAATCTCTGGAAACACCATATATTTT.

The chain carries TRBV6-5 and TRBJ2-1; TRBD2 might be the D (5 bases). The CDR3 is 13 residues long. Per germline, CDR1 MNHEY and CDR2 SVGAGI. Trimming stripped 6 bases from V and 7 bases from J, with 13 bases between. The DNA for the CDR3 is TGTGCCAGCAGCAACAACCGGGGAAATGAGCAGTTCTTC. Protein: CASSNNRGNEQFF.